This TCR beta chain was recovered during a study of blood T cell repertoires in COVID-19. In the study overall: Italy, Spain and the United States were the sources of the convalescent and acute COVID-19 samples. The analysed material was cDNA or gDNA that came from T cells, B-cell-depleted T cells, or PBMCs.

V was clipped by 1 base and J by 2 bases, with 5 bases between them. The CDR3 has 13 residues. Germline V gene sequence: CDR1 MNHNS, CDR2 SASEGT. In the original workflow: Reference gene primer amplification gave nucleated cell count estimates. Clones were read by immunoSEQ multiplex PCR, and TCRdb kept only the in-frame ones, dropping some. V and J calls and clone size follow that table, whereas D and trimming were derived from the DNA. The table has roughly 440,000 clones, about 87% seen once; the top ten hold 10% to 15%. Material for sequencing was peripheral blood. This TCR came from a woman between 50 and 59 years old with COVID-19, enrolled during active disease. The V gene is TRBV6-1, the J gene TRBJ1-1; D is ambiguous. The CDR3 region is CASSEDSNTEAFF. CDR3 bases: TGTGCCAGCAGTGAAGACAGCAACACTGAAGCTTTCTTT.